Presented here are 7 T cell receptor beta chains from one specimen sequenced in a study of CD4 and CD8 cells across lung adenocarcinoma regions. Via MiXCR, TCRdb re-called the PCR reads, giving one row per CDR3 protein. The data show more than 11,000 distinct CDR3 sequences, with 35% to 55% seen just once and approximately 15% held by the top ten. Source material: CD4+ T cells from the center of a lung tumor. Source of these receptors: a male donor with lung adenocarcinoma. The CD4 and CD8 labels of this study may be unreliable.

Note on this clonotype: Possible read error: a much larger clone is one base away. V is TRBV6-1 and J is TRBJ2-1; 7 bases align to TRBD1. J was trimmed by 13 bases and V by 6 bases; bases with no gene match: 9. The CDR3 has 12 residues. Germline CDR1 is MNHNS and CDR2 is SASEGT. DNA for the CDR3: TGTGCCAGCAGGGGACAGTGGGACATTCAGTTCTTC. Translated: CASRGQWDIQFF.

The genes are TRBV6-1 and TRBJ2-3; TRBD1 aligns across 7 bases. This CDR3 spans 15 amino acids. Per the germline V gene, CDR1 is MNHNS and CDR2 is SASEGT. Trimming at V came to 9 bases and at J to 10 bases, leaving 19 bases not matched to a gene. CDR3 DNA: TGTGCCAGGAGACTCCAGGCTGGAATTACAGGGGCGCAGTATTTT. Its protein product is CARRLQAGITGAQYF.

V usage is TRBV6-5 and J usage is TRBJ2-2; tentatively, D is TRBD1 (6 bases). Trimming left V 4 bases short and J 8 bases short, with 11 bases between. Germline V lookup: CDR1 MNHEY, CDR2 SVGAGI. The CDR3 contains 13 residues. CDR3: CASSFDRRGELFF. CDR3 DNA: TGTGCCAGCAGTTTCGACAGGCGAGGGGAGCTGTTTTTT.

About this clonotype: The junction shows a germline mismatch at one end, possibly a read error. This chain connects TRBV27 to TRBJ2-5; D is undetermined. The DNA end is more similar to TRBJ2-3, so the J call may be wrong. The CDR3 is made up of 17 amino acids. Germline V gives CDR1 MNHEY, CDR2 SMNVEV (reference sequence). CDR3 residues: CASSAGRLASDQDTQYF. The CDR3 DNA reads as TGTGCCAGCAGTGCTGGCCGACTGGCTTCTGACCAAGATACCCAGTATTTT.

The chain carries TRBV7-6 and TRBJ2-1; TRBD2 might be the D (5 bases). The CDR3 runs 11 residues. The germline V and J ends were trimmed by 4 bases and 9 bases, with 7 bases remaining between them. In germline, CDR1 is SGHVS, CDR2 FNYEAQ. In DNA form, the CDR3 reads TGTGCCAGCAGCTCCGGGGTTGAGCAGTTCTTC. Residues: CASSSGVEQFF.

In this sample, this clonotype is large (0.1 to 1%). V and J are TRBV25-1 and TRBJ2-5, with TRBD1 identical over 7 bases. After removal of 1 base from V and 3 bases from J, the junction contained 2 bases not matched to a gene. The germline CDR1 and CDR2 sequences are MGHDK and SYGVNS. This CDR3 comprises 14 residues. In DNA form, the CDR3 reads TGTGCCAGCAGTGAATCCGGGACAGAAGAGACCCAGTACTTC. This translates into CASSESGTEETQYF.

V is TRBV27 and J is TRBJ2-2; no firm D call. The V and J ends lost 2 bases and 5 bases respectively, with 12 bases between them. Germline CDR1 reads MNHEY; CDR2 reads SMNVEV (reference sequence). The CDR3 runs 15 residues. The CDR3 sequence: CASSLVRFGTGELFF. As DNA, the CDR3 is TGTGCCAGCAGTTTAGTGCGGTTCGGGACCGGGGAGCTGTTTTTT.